Shown below are 18 T cell receptor beta chains from a single sample sequenced in a study of cytomegalovirus exposure and HLA in healthy donors. Assay: immunoSEQ multiplex PCR; the TCRdb copy retains only in-frame clones and omits some. The data hold fewer than 200,000 clones, with roughly 85% observed a single time. Input material: PBMCs. All receptors derive from a young man in good health and CMV-seropositive.

The CDR3, as DNA: TGCGCCAGCAGCCCTCGGGGGGCTAATGAAAAACTGTTTTTT. It is translated as CASSPRGANEKLFF. V usage is TRBV5-1 and J usage is TRBJ1-4, with D perhaps TRBD1 (5 bases). This CDR3 region has 14 residues. Trimming cost V 4 bases and J 3 bases, with 10 bases left between them. Germline V gene lookup returns CDR1 SGHRS and CDR2 YFSETQ.

This chain connects TRBV28 to TRBJ1-2, with a possible D match to TRBD1 (6 bases). V was pared by 10 bases and J by 8 bases, with 20 bases between. The CDR3 has 13 amino acids. Per germline, CDR1 MDHEN and CDR2 SYDVKM. CDR3 protein: CAIAGGAGSGYTF. As DNA, the CDR3 is TGTGCCATCGCGGGGGGCGCAGGAAGCGGCTACACCTTC.

The V call is TRBV5-6, the J call TRBJ2-1; 7 bases map to TRBD1. Germline values: CDR1 SGHDT, CDR2 YYEEEE. This CDR3 spans 15 amino acids. The V segment lost 2 bases and the J segment 0 bases; nucleotides outside the gene matches: 2. CDR3 DNA: TGTGCCAGCAGCTTAGGGGGCCCCTCCTACAATGAGCAGTTCTTC. Translated: CASSLGGPSYNEQFF.

The sample holds one count of this clone. The rearrangement uses TRBV6-1 and TRBJ2-1; D is uncertain. The CDR3 runs to 15 residues. Looked up from germline, CDR1 is MNHNS and CDR2 is SASEGT. V gave up 6 bases and J gave up 5 bases, with 17 bases separating them. This CDR3 is CASRGSINRNNEQFF. The CDR3 DNA sequence: TGTGCCAGCAGGGGTAGCATAAACCGCAACAATGAGCAGTTCTTC.

The chain is built from TRBV11-2 and TRBJ2-1; D ambiguous. CDR1 and CDR2 from the germline V gene are SGHAT and FQNNGV. V was trimmed by 2 bases and J by 0 bases, leaving 8 bases between them. The CDR3 contains 15 residues. The CDR3 DNA reads as TGTGCCAGCAGCTTACTTCCCTACTCCTACAATGAGCAGTTCTTC. Its protein is CASSLLPYSYNEQFF. Full variable domain (missing parts from reference TRBV11-2 and TRBJ2-1): EAGVAQSPRYKIIEKRQSVAFWCNPISGHATLYWYQQILGQGPKLLIQFQNNGVVDDSQLPKDRFSAERLKGVDSTLKIQPAKLEDSAVYLCASSLLPYSYNEQFFGPGTRLTVL.

The CDR3 loop reads CASIPASGANEQFF. DNA of the CDR3: TGCGCCAGCATACCGGCTAGCGGCGCCAATGAGCAGTTCTTC. The chain combines TRBV5-1 with TRBJ2-1; 7 bases are shared with TRBD2. This CDR3 is built from 14 residues. V trimming: 6 bases; J trimming: 6 bases; junction bases outside the gene matches: 9. Germline V CDR1 and CDR2: SGHRS, YFSETQ.

V gene TRBV27 combines with J gene TRBJ1-3, with 10 bases matching TRBD1. The germline V gene encodes CDR1 MNHEY and CDR2 SMNVEV (reference sequence). The CDR3 totals 16 residues. V trimming: 6 bases; J trimming: 3 bases; junction bases outside the gene matches: 8. The DNA of the CDR3 is TGTGCCAGCAGCCCTGACAGGGGGCTTGATGGAAACACCATATATTTT. As protein: CASSPDRGLDGNTIYF.

The chain uses TRBV28 and TRBJ1-4, with TRBD1 identical over 8 bases. The germline gives CDR1 MDHEN, CDR2 SYDVKM. Trimming at V came to 4 bases and at J to 7 bases, leaving 8 bases not matched to a gene. CDR3 length: 15 residues. In DNA form, the CDR3 reads TGTGCCAGCAGTTCGACAGGGGTGCAAGGTGAAAAACTGTTTTTT. Amino acid sequence: CASSSTGVQGEKLFF.

The genes are TRBV6-5 and TRBJ2-2, with 9 bases identical to TRBD1. With 4 bases clipped from V and 0 bases from J, the junction kept 0 bases outside the gene matches. CDR3 length: 15 amino acids. CDR1 MNHEY and CDR2 SVGAGI come from the germline V gene. The CDR3 nucleotides read TGTGCCAGCAGTTGGACAGGGGCGAACACCGGGGAGCTGTTTTTT. It translates to CASSWTGANTGELFF.

The CDR3 sequence: CASEYLASNEQFF. In DNA, the CDR3 is TGTGCCAGCGAGTACCTAGCGAGCAATGAGCAGTTCTTC. The chain recombines TRBV28 with TRBJ2-1; a weak D match, TRBD2 (6 bases). This CDR3 comprises 13 residues. The ends were cut back, 8 bases at V and 6 bases at J, with 14 bases in the middle. From germline, CDR1 is MDHEN and CDR2 SYDVKM.

The gene calls are TRBV11-2 and TRBJ2-3; weak D call: TRBD2 (5 bases). Looked up from germline, CDR1 is SGHAT and CDR2 is FQNNGV. Trimming took 5 bases from V and 1 from J, leaving 13 bases between them. There are 15 residues in the CDR3. This CDR3 reads CASSNDYSGTDTQYF. DNA of the CDR3: TGTGCCAGCAGCAACGACTACTCGGGCACAGATACGCAGTATTTT.

DNA of the CDR3: TGTGCCTGGGAAGGCGGCGCGAAAGAGACCCAGTACTTC. Its translation is CAWEGGAKETQYF. The gene calls are TRBV30 and TRBJ2-5; D not certain. The CDR3 spans 13 residues. Trimming took off 5 bases at V and 3 bases at J, with 13 bases between the two ends. Germline V lookup: CDR1 GTSNPN, CDR2 SVGIG (reference sequence).

The DNA for the CDR3 is TGTGCCAGCAGCACCTGGACAGGGGCAGGGACTGAAGCTTTCTTT. Protein sequence: CASSTWTGAGTEAFF. The chain couples TRBV9 to TRBJ1-1; 9 nucleotides match TRBD1. The CDR3 is 15 residues long. Germline trimming cut 4 bases from V and 5 bases from J; bases unmatched to any gene: 9. Germline CDR1 is SGDLS and CDR2 is YYNGEE. The whole variable domain, filled in from reference TRBV9 and TRBJ1-1, reads DSGVTQTPKHLITATGQRVTLRCSPRSGDLSVYWYQQSLDQGLQFLIQYYNGEERAKGNILERFSAQQFPDLHSELNLSSLELGDSALYFCASSTWTGAGTEAFFGQGTRLTVV.

The chain is built from TRBV7-9 and TRBJ1-3, with D perhaps matching TRBD1 (6 bases). CDR3 length equals 18 residues. V was pared by 2 bases and J by 0 bases, with 17 bases between. Germline CDR1 and CDR2: SEHNR and FQNEAQ (reference sequence). This CDR3 is CASSLRRGALSSGNTIYF. The CDR3 DNA follows: TGTGCCAGCAGCTTAAGACGGGGGGCCCTAAGCTCTGGAAACACCATATATTTT. Full variable domain (remainder filled in from reference TRBV7-9 and TRBJ1-3): DTGVSQNPRHKITKRGQNVTFRCDPISEHNRLYWYRQTLGQGPEFLTYFQNEAQLEKSRLLSDRFSAERPKGSFSTLEIQRTEQGDSAMYLCASSLRRGALSSGNTIYFGEGSWLTVV.

In this sample, this clone turned up a few times. This chain's CDR3 is CAWSGGTEKLFF. The CDR3 DNA follows: TGTGCCTGGAGCGGGGGTACGGAAAAACTGTTTTTT. This chain links TRBV30 with TRBJ1-4, with a weak D call TRBD1 (5 bases). CDR1 is GTSNPN, CDR2 SVGIG, per germline (reference sequence). V lost 3 bases and J lost 8, with 10 bases in between. The CDR3 covers 12 residues. The complete variable domain, with remaining parts taken from reference TRBV30 and TRBJ1-4, reads SQTIHQWPATLVQPVGSPLSLECTVEGTSNPNLYWYRQAAGRGLQLLFYSVGIGQISSEVPQNLSASRPQDRQFILSSKKLLLSDSGFYLCAWSGGTEKLFFGSGTQLSVL.

The rearrangement uses TRBV6-1 and TRBJ2-7; TRBD2 aligns across 11 bases. The J segment lost 5 bases and the V segment lost 3 bases, leaving 3 bases of the junction unmatched. CDR1 MNHNS and CDR2 SASEGT come from the germline V gene. The CDR3 has 14 amino acids. DNA for the CDR3: TGTGCCAGCAGTGAGCAACTAGCGGGAGACGAGCAGTACTTC. Encoded protein: CASSEQLAGDEQYF.

This clone was counted only a few times. The chain recombines TRBV7-3 with TRBJ2-2; the D gene is possibly TRBD2 (6 bases). Germline CDR1 SGHTA, CDR2 FQGTGA. V was shortened by 5 bases and J by 1 base, with 11 bases between the two germline ends. The CDR3 sequence is 15 residues long. CDR3 bases: TGTGCCAGCAGCCGGGACTCCATGAACACCGGGGAGCTGTTTTTT. Translation: CASSRDSMNTGELFF.

This clone was detected once. This chain uses TRBV5-6 with TRBJ2-1; D is unclear. V shed 0 bases and J shed 4 bases, with 17 bases lying between them. Germline CDR1 and CDR2: SGHDT and YYEEEE. The CDR3 totals 17 residues. The CDR3 region is CASSLGLVTTTYNEQFF. CDR3 nucleotides: TGTGCCAGCAGCTTGGGGCTAGTGACGACCACTTACAATGAGCAGTTCTTC.